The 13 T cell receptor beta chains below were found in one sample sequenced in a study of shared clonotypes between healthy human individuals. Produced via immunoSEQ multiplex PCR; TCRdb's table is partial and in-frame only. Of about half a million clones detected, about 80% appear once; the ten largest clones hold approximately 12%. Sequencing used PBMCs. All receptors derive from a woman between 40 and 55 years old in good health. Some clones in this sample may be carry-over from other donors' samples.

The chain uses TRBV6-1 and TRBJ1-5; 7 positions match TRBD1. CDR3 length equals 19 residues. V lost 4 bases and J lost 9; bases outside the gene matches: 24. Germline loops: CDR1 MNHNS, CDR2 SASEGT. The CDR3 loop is CASSAGHLAGQIIRRPQHF. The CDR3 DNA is TGTGCCAGCAGTGCAGGGCACCTTGCGGGACAGATCATCAGAAGGCCCCAGCATTTT.

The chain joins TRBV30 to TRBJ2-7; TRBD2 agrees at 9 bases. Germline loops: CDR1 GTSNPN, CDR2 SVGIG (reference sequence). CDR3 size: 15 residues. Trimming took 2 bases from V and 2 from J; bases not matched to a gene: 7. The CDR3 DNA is TGTGCCTGGAGTCTTGGAGGCGGGGGGGCCTACGAGCAGTACTTC. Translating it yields CAWSLGGGGAYEQYF. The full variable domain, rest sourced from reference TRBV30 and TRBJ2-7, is SQTIHQWPATLVQPVGSPLSLECTVEGTSNPNLYWYRQAAGRGLQLLFYSVGIGQISSEVPQNLSASRPQDRQFILSSKKLLLSDSGFYLCAWSLGGGGAYEQYFGPGTRLTVT.

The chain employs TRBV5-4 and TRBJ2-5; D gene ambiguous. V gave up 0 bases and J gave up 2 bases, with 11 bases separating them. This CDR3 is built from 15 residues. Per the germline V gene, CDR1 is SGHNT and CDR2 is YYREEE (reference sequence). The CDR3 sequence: CASSLGQRLQETQYF. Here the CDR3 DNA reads TGTGCCAGCAGCTTGGGGCAGAGATTACAAGAGACCCAGTACTTC. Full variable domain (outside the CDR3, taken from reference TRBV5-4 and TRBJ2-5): ETGVTQSPTHLIKTRGQQVTLRCSSQSGHNTVSWYQQALGQGPQFIFQYYREEENGRGNFPPRFSGLQFPNYSSELNVNALELDDSALYLCASSLGQRLQETQYFGPGTRLLVL.

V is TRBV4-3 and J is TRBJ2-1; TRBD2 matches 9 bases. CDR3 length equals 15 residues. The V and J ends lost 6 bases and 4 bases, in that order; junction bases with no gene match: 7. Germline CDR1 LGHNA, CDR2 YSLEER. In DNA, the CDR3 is TGCGCCAGCAGTCTGACTAGCGGACTGTACAATGAGCAGTTCTTC. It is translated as CASSLTSGLYNEQFF.

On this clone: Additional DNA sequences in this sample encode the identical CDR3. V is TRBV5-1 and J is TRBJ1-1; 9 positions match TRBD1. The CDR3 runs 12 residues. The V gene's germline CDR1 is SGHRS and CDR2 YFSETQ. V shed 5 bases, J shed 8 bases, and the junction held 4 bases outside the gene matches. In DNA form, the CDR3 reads TGCGCCAGCAGGGGGACAGGGCCCGAAGCTTTCTTT. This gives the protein CASRGTGPEAFF.

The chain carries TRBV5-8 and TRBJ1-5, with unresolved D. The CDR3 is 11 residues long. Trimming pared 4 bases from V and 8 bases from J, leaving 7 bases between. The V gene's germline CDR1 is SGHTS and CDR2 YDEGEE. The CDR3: CASSRVKPQHF. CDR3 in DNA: TGTGCCAGCAGCCGTGTTAAGCCCCAGCATTTT.

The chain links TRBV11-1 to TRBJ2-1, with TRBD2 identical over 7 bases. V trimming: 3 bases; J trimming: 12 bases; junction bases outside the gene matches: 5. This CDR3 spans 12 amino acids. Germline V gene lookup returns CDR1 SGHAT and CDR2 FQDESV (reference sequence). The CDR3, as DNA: TGTGCCAGCAGCTTCCTCGGGAGGAGGCAGTTCTTC. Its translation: CASSFLGRRQFF.

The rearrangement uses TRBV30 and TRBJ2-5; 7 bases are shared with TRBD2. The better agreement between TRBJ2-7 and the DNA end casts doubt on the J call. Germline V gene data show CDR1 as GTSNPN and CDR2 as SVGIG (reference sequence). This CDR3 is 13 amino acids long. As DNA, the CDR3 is TGTGCCTGGAAGCGGGACCGACCCTACGAGCAGTACTTC. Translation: CAWKRDRPYEQYF.

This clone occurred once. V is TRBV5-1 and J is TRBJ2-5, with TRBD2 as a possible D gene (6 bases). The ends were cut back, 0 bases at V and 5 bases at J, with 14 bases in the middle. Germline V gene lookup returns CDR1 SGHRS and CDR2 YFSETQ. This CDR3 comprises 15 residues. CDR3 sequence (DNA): TGCGCCAGCAGCTTGGCCGGCTCCCGGGAGGAGACCCAGTACTTC. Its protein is CASSLAGSREETQYF. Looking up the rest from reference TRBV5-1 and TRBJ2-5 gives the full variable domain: KAGVTQTPRYLIKTRGQQVTLSCSPISGHRSVSWYQQTPGQGLQFLFEYFSETQRNKGNFPGRFSGRQFSNSRSEMNVSTLELGDSALYLCASSLAGSREETQYFGPGTRLLVL.

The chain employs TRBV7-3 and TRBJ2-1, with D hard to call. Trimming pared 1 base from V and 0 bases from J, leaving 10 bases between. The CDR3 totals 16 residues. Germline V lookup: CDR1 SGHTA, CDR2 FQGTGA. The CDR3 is CASSLMPRSSYNEQFF. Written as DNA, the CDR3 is TGTGCCAGCAGCTTAATGCCGCGTTCCTCCTACAATGAGCAGTTCTTC.

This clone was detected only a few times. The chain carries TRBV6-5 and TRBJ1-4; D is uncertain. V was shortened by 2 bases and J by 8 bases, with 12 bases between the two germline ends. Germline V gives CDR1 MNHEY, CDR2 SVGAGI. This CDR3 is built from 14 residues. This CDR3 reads CASSYAAGEEKLFF. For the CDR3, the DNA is TGTGCCAGCAGTTACGCTGCTGGGGAGGAAAAACTGTTTTTT.

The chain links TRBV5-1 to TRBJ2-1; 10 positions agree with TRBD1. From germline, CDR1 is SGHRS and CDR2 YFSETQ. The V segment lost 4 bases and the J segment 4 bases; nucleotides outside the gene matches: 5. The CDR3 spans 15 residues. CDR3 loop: CASSRGQGRYNEQFF. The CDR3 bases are TGCGCCAGCAGCCGGGGACAGGGGAGGTACAATGAGCAGTTCTTC.

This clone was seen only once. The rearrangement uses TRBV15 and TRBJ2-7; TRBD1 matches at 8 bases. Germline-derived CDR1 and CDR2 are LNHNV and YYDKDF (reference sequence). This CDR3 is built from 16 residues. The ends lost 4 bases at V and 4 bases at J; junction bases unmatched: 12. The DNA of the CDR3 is TGTGCCACCAGCACTACTCGACAGGGGAACATTTACGAGCAGTACTTC. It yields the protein CATSTTRQGNIYEQYF.